Below, 24 T cell receptor beta chains from the same sample are listed, as sequenced in a study of OX40 agonist ivuxolimab in advanced cancers. Clones were read by immunoSEQ multiplex PCR, and TCRdb kept only the in-frame ones, dropping some. The sample shows about 35,000 clones, about 90% of them seen only once. Sequenced here: CD4+ or CD8+ T cells sorted from blood, sampled in a trial of the OX40 agonist ivuxolimab. These receptors were collected from an adult with an advanced solid tumor such as melanoma, head and neck, liver or kidney cancer.

The V gene is TRBV28, the J gene TRBJ1-4; tentatively, D is TRBD1 (6 bases). V was pared by 3 bases and J by 5 bases, with 16 bases between. From germline, CDR1 is MDHEN and CDR2 SYDVKM. This CDR3 has 16 amino acids. Here the CDR3 DNA reads TGTGCCAGCAGTTTCCCGCCGGGGCAGGGGAATGAAAAACTGTTTTTT. It is translated as CASSFPPGQGNEKLFF.

The gene calls are TRBV6-5 and TRBJ2-5, with TRBD1 matching 7 bases. CDR1 and CDR2 (germline): MNHEY, SVGAGI. The V segment lost 2 bases and the J segment 3 bases; nucleotides outside the gene matches: 6. The CDR3 loop spans 15 amino acids. The DNA for the CDR3 is TGTGCCAGCAGTTACACAGGGGAGCAAAAAGAGACCCAGTACTTC. Its translation is CASSYTGEQKETQYF.

The chain joins TRBV9 to TRBJ1-1; 7 nucleotides agree with TRBD1. Per germline, CDR1 SGDLS and CDR2 YYNGEE. The CDR3 consists of 16 residues. V trimming: 3 bases; J trimming: 0 bases; junction bases outside the gene matches: 8. DNA for the CDR3: TGTGCCAGCAGCGCGCAGGGGGATGAAATGAACACTGAAGCTTTCTTT. Encoded protein: CASSAQGDEMNTEAFF. The full variable domain, with the rest looked up from reference TRBV9 and TRBJ1-1, is DSGVTQTPKHLITATGQRVTLRCSPRSGDLSVYWYQQSLDQGLQFLIQYYNGEERAKGNILERFSAQQFPDLHSELNLSSLELGDSALYFCASSAQGDEMNTEAFFGQGTRLTVV.

The chain carries TRBV7-6 and TRBJ2-7; 7 bases map to TRBD1. After removal of 5 bases from V and 5 bases from J, the junction contained 6 bases not matched to a gene. CDR1 and CDR2 (germline): SGHVS, FNYEAQ. This CDR3 contains 13 residues. The CDR3 loop reads CASSLRQGNEQYF. CDR3 nucleotide sequence: TGTGCCAGCAGCCTCCGACAGGGCAACGAGCAGTACTTC. Full variable domain (missing parts from reference TRBV7-6 and TRBJ2-7): GAGVSQSPRYKVTKRGQDVALRCDPISGHVSLYWYRQALGQGPEFLTYFNYEAQQDKSGLPNDRFSAERPEGSISTLTIQRTEQRDSAMYRCASSLRQGNEQYFGPGTRLTVT.

J is TRBJ1-1 and V is TRBV12-5, with TRBD1 identical over 10 bases. J gave up 2 bases and V 0 bases, and 3 bases lay outside the gene matches. The CDR3 is made up of 16 amino acids. Per the germline V gene, CDR1 is LGHNT and CDR2 is FRNRAP. CDR3 bases: TGTGCTAGTGGTTTGGTGGGACAGGGGACAAACACTGAAGCTTTCTTT. Its translation: CASGLVGQGTNTEAFF.

The J gene is TRBJ2-5, the V gene TRBV4-2; TRBD1 matches 8 bases. The germline V gene encodes CDR1 LGHNA and CDR2 YNFKEQ. The trim removed 4 bases at V and 1 base at J, leaving 5 bases unmatched. The CDR3 runs 15 residues. CDR3 coding DNA: TGTGCCAGCAGCCCTTCCACAGGGGGCCAAGAGACCCAGTACTTC. Translation gives CASSPSTGGQETQYF.

The chain uses TRBV27 and TRBJ2-3, with D possibly matching TRBD2 (6 bases). Between the trimmed V and J ends, which lost 5 bases and 3 bases, there was a span of 15 bases. The CDR3 totals 15 residues. Germline loops: CDR1 MNHEY, CDR2 SMNVEV (reference sequence). As DNA, the CDR3 is TGTGCCAGCAGTCTCTCGCGGGGATGGACAGATACGCAGTATTTT. It is translated as CASSLSRGWTDTQYF.

The CDR3 DNA follows: TGCGCCAGCAGCCAAGATGGTATTATAGGGGGGCCCTCGGTCTATGGCTACACCTTC. Its protein product is CASSQDGIIGGPSVYGYTF. This chain joins TRBV4-3 and TRBJ1-2; D might be TRBD1 (6 bases). The germline V and J ends were trimmed by 0 bases and 4 bases, with 24 bases remaining between them. The germline CDR1 and CDR2 sequences are LGHNA and YSLEER. The CDR3 has 19 residues.

The chain uses TRBV5-4 and TRBJ2-7; possible D gene TRBD1, 6 bases. This CDR3 contains 15 residues. Trimming cost V 2 bases and J 2 bases, with 14 bases left between them. In germline, CDR1 is SGHNT, CDR2 YYREEE (reference sequence). The CDR3 here is CASSFRTESPYEQYF. The CDR3 DNA reads TGTGCCAGCAGCTTTAGGACAGAGAGCCCCTACGAGCAGTACTTC.

V is TRBV27 and J is TRBJ2-5, with D possibly matching TRBD2 (6 bases). Trimming took off 2 bases at V and 4 bases at J, with 14 bases between the two ends. CDR1 and CDR2 (germline): MNHEY, SMNVEV (reference sequence). The CDR3 runs 15 residues. The CDR3 coding sequence is TGTGCCAGCAGTTTAGTGGGAGGAATGGCAGAGACCCAGTACTTC. It codes for CASSLVGGMAETQYF.

The V call is TRBV5-1, the J call TRBJ2-3, with 10 bases lining up with TRBD2. Germline V gene sequence: CDR1 SGHRS, CDR2 YFSETQ. There are 15 residues in the CDR3. J lost 5 bases, V lost 3 bases, and 6 bases had no gene match. In DNA form, the CDR3 reads TGCGCCAGCAGCTCGCGGACTAGCGGAGGAGATACGCAGTATTTT. It yields the protein CASSSRTSGGDTQYF.

The chain recombines TRBV5-8 with TRBJ2-5, with D uncertain. The J call may be faulty, since TRBJ2-7 better matches the DNA end. The CDR3 loop spans 17 amino acids. Per germline, CDR1 SGHTS and CDR2 YDEGEE. The CDR3: CASASIAGPKPVYEQYF. The CDR3 nucleotides are TGTGCCAGCGCTTCTATAGCCGGGCCTAAACCTGTCTACGAGCAGTACTTC.

The CDR3 nucleotides read TGTGCCAGTAGTAAACTAGCGGGAGGGCCACATACGCAGTATTTT. The encoded protein is CASSKLAGGPHTQYF. The J gene is TRBJ2-3, the V gene TRBV19; 13 bases map to TRBD2. Trimming took 4 bases from V and 7 from J; bases not matched to a gene: 5. The V gene's germline CDR1 is LNHDA and CDR2 SQIVND (reference sequence). The CDR3 is 15 amino acids.

J is TRBJ2-1 and V is TRBV6-1; 7 positions match TRBD1. Losses at the gene ends were 4 bases for V and 7 bases for J; bases not matched to a gene: 13. CDR1 MNHNS and CDR2 SASEGT come from the germline V gene. CDR3 length equals 16 residues. The CDR3 DNA reads TGTGCCAGCAGTGCCCGACAGGGATGGCTTAGGAATGAGCAGTTCTTC. Translation: CASSARQGWLRNEQFF.

The CDR3 reads CATSWSGFSSSYNEQFF. The DNA for the CDR3 is TGTGCCACCTCTTGGAGCGGTTTCTCTAGCTCCTACAATGAGCAGTTCTTC. The V and J genes are TRBV19 and TRBJ2-1; the D gene is possibly TRBD2 (5 bases). Trimming shortened V by 10 bases and J by 0 bases, and 22 bases separated the two germline ends. The CDR3 runs 17 residues. The germline CDR1 and CDR2 sequences are LNHDA and SQIVND (reference sequence).

This chain joins TRBV7-9 and TRBJ2-1; TRBD2 aligns across 11 bases. CDR1 and CDR2 from the germline V gene are SEHNR and FQNEAQ (reference sequence). V lost 4 bases and J lost 5; bases outside the gene matches: 4. The CDR3 has 15 residues. CDR3 nucleotide sequence: TGTGCCAGCAGCTCCGGGACTAGCGGCCACAATGAGCAGTTCTTC. As protein: CASSSGTSGHNEQFF.

The chain is built from TRBV5-8 and TRBJ1-1, with D tentatively TRBD1 (6 bases). The germline V gene encodes CDR1 SGHTS and CDR2 YDEGEE. The CDR3 sequence is 15 residues long. Trimming cost V 0 bases and J 0 bases, with 9 bases left between them. This chain's CDR3 is CASSLGTGMNTEAFF. In DNA, the CDR3 is TGTGCCAGCAGCTTGGGAACAGGGATGAACACTGAAGCTTTCTTT.

This chain links TRBV5-6 with TRBJ1-6; D call uncertain. V was shortened by 0 bases and J by 4 bases, with 8 bases between the two germline ends. The germline V gene has CDR1 SGHDT and CDR2 YYEEEE. This CDR3 is 15 amino acids long. The CDR3 spells CASSLETRYNSPLHF. The DNA of the CDR3 is TGTGCCAGCAGCTTGGAGACAAGATATAATTCACCCCTCCACTTT.

The chain employs TRBV18 and TRBJ2-7, with TRBD2 as a possible D gene (7 bases). CDR1 is KGHSH, CDR2 LQKENI, per germline. The CDR3 sequence is 16 residues long. The V and J ends lost 3 bases and 5 bases respectively, with 20 bases between them. The CDR3 protein is CASSPLAVGGLDEQYF. CDR3 sequence (DNA): TGTGCCAGCTCACCTCTTGCGGTGGGGGGGCTCGACGAGCAGTACTTC.

This CDR3 is CASSLVSGTSGRGANEQFF. The CDR3 DNA reads as TGTGCCAGCAGCTTAGTTTCCGGGACTAGCGGGAGGGGGGCCAATGAGCAGTTCTTC. The chain couples TRBV7-6 to TRBJ2-1; 16 bases are shared with TRBD2. CDR1 and CDR2 from the germline V gene are SGHVS and FNYEAQ. The CDR3 has 19 amino acids. Losses at the gene ends were 1 base for V and 6 bases for J; bases not matched to a gene: 9.

The genes are TRBV7-9 and TRBJ2-5; D may be TRBD1 or TRBD2 (5 bases each). CDR1 is SEHNR, CDR2 FQNEAQ, per germline (reference sequence). CDR3 size: 16 residues. Trimming took 5 bases from V and 2 from J, leaving 18 bases between them. The CDR3: CASSPWGLGEQETQYF. DNA of the CDR3: TGTGCCAGCAGCCCCTGGGGGTTGGGGGAGCAAGAGACCCAGTACTTC.

The chain couples TRBV28 to TRBJ2-7; perhaps TRBD2 as D (5 bases). CDR3 size: 15 residues. The V gene lost 6 bases and the J gene lost 5 bases, with 20 bases spanning the gap. The germline V gene has CDR1 MDHEN and CDR2 SYDVKM. The CDR3 loop is CASSLGLQVVHEQYF. CDR3 DNA sequence: TGTGCCAGCAGCCTCGGACTGCAGGTGGTACACGAGCAGTACTTC.

This chain links TRBV27 with TRBJ1-1; D gene uncertain. The CDR3 runs 16 residues. Germline lookup yields CDR1 MNHEY and CDR2 SMNVEV (reference sequence). Trimming left V 3 bases short and J 1 base short, with 15 bases between. The CDR3 region is CASSFALYPRNTEAFF. The CDR3 DNA reads TGTGCCAGCAGTTTCGCCCTCTACCCCAGGAACACTGAAGCTTTCTTT.

The chain couples TRBV7-9 to TRBJ2-3; tentatively, D is TRBD1 or TRBD2 (6 bases each). This CDR3 contains 13 residues. V was pared by 5 bases and J by 9 bases, with 15 bases between. Germline V CDR1 and CDR2: SEHNR, FQNEAQ (reference sequence). The CDR3 nucleotides are TGTGCCAGCAGCCCATCGACTAGGGGGACGCAGTATTTT. Its protein is CASSPSTRGTQYF.